A single sample gave rise to the 21 T cell receptor beta chains below, sequenced in a study of metastatic and nonmetastatic thyroid tumors. Thyroid surgery had not been preceded by any treatment in any patient. TCRdb re-clonotyped the PCR reads through MiXCR. This sample has some 38,000 clones, with approximately 12% found just once. Sequencing was performed on blood. These receptors were collected from a female donor with papillary thyroid cancer or a benign thyroid nodule (not recorded which). Some clones in this sample may be carry-over from other donors' samples.

This clone came up many times. The chain joins TRBV7-2 to TRBJ1-5; D is perhaps TRBD1 (6 bases). V lost 6 bases to trimming and J lost 8 bases, with 11 bases between them. CDR3 length equals 12 residues. Germline V gene sequence: CDR1 SGHTA, CDR2 FQGNSA. Written as DNA, the CDR3 is TGTGCCAGCAGAGGGGGGTGGGAGCCCCAGCATTTT. It yields the protein CASRGGWEPQHF.

This rearrangement joins TRBV20-1 to TRBJ1-2, with D hard to call. Germline CDR1 is DFQATT and CDR2 is SNEGSKA (reference sequence). The CDR3 contains 15 residues. The ends were cut back, 0 bases at V and 6 bases at J, with 17 bases in the middle. CDR3 coding DNA: TGCAGTGCTAGAGATAATGCGCTAGGGAACAATGGCTACACCTTC. Translation gives CSARDNALGNNGYTF.

This clone was observed at least ten times. The chain has TRBV12-5 and TRBJ2-1; 8 bases match TRBD2. The germline gives CDR1 LGHNT, CDR2 FRNRAP. CDR3 length: 14 amino acids. V lost 6 bases, J lost 10 bases, and 11 bases stayed unmatched. CDR3 in amino acids: CASGGLGALGEQFF. The CDR3 DNA sequence: TGTGCTAGTGGGGGACTAGGGGCGTTGGGGGAGCAGTTCTTC.

In this sample, this clone turned up many times. The chain carries TRBV12-3 or TRBV12-4 and TRBJ2-7; possibly TRBD2 for D (5 bases). Trimming removed 3 bases from V and 7 bases from J, with 16 bases in between. This CDR3 comprises 14 residues. The CDR3 DNA reads TGTGCCAGCAGTTTTAATGGACCCCGGGAAGAGCAGTACTTC. Residues: CASSFNGPREEQYF.

A word on this clone: The junction differs from germline at one of its ends, possibly a read error. The identical CDR3 is also encoded by other nucleotide sequences in the sample. V and J are TRBV24-1 and TRBJ2-2; perhaps TRBD2 as D (6 bases). The CDR3 consists of 18 residues. Germline CDR1 KGHDR, CDR2 SFDVKD. Written as DNA, the CDR3 is TGTGCCACCAGTGATCTCCATGGAGGTAGCGGTAGACCCGGCGAGCTGTTTTTT. Residues: CATSDLHGGSGRPGELFF.

This clone was seen only a few times. This may be a read error, as it is one base from a much larger clone. Other DNA sequences in this specimen translate into the identical CDR3. This CDR3 is CASSARGIYGYTF. DNA for the CDR3: TGTGCCAGCAGCGCGAGGGGGATCTACGGCTACACCTTC. The chain carries TRBV9 and TRBJ1-2, with a possible D match to TRBD1 (6 bases). Trimming stripped 3 bases from V and 8 bases from J, with 14 bases between. This CDR3 has 13 residues. In germline, CDR1 is SGDLS, CDR2 YYNGEE. Full variable domain (rest looked up from reference TRBV9 and TRBJ1-2): DSGVTQTPKHLITATGQRVTLRCSPRSGDLSVYWYQQSLDQGLQFLIQYYNGEERAKGNILERFSAQQFPDLHSELNLSSLELGDSALYFCASSARGIYGYTFGSGTRLTVV.

This clone was seen at least ten times. The chain recombines TRBV28 with TRBJ1-1, with a possible D match to TRBD1 (5 bases). Germline loops: CDR1 MDHEN, CDR2 SYDVKM. Deletions cut 1 base from V and 2 bases from J, with 11 bases between. The CDR3 length is 15 residues. The CDR3 DNA reads as TGTGCCAGCAGTTTATCGGGGGGTGGCAACACTGAAGCTTTCTTT. Its translation is CASSLSGGGNTEAFF. Combining the CDR3 with reference TRBV28 and TRBJ1-1 gives the whole variable domain DVKVTQSSRYLVKRTGEKVFLECVQDMDHENMFWYRQDPGLGLRLIYFSYDVKMKEKGDIPEGYSVSREKKERFSLILESASTNQTSMYLCASSLSGGGNTEAFFGQGTRLTVV.

On this clone itself: One end of the junction fails to match germline, which may point to a read error. J is TRBJ2-7 and V is TRBV5-1; D is possibly TRBD1 or TRBD2 (5 bases each). CDR1 is SGHRS and CDR2 is YFSETQ in the germline V gene. CDR3 length: 18 residues. CDR3 sequence: CGSSLGPARAVGSYEQYF. CDR3 in DNA: TGCGGCAGCAGCTTGGGGCCTGCGCGGGCTGTTGGGTCCTACGAGCAGTACTTC.

This clone was counted at least ten times. The chain links TRBV7-9 to TRBJ2-7, with 13 positions matching TRBD2. V lost 8 bases to trimming and J lost 2 bases; unmatched junction nucleotides: 6. In germline, CDR1 is SEHNR, CDR2 FQNEAQ (reference sequence). The CDR3 sequence is 15 residues long. CDR3 nucleotides: TGTGCCAGCGGCCTGGGACTAGCGGGACCCTACGAGCAGTACTTC. As protein: CASGLGLAGPYEQYF.

This clone occurred many times. The chain combines TRBV3-1 with TRBJ1-2, with D possibly TRBD1 on 5 matching bases. The CDR3 spans 12 residues. Germline values: CDR1 LGHDT, CDR2 YNNKEL (reference sequence). The V and J ends lost 8 bases and 13 bases respectively, with 20 bases between them. The CDR3 coding sequence is TGTGCCAGCGGGCCGGGTGACGGGACGATCACCTTC. Translated: CASGPGDGTITF. Based on the CDR3 plus reference TRBV3-1 and TRBJ1-2, the full variable domain is DTAVSQTPKYLVTQMGNDKSIKCEQNLGHDTMYWYKQDSKKFLKIMFSYNNKELIINETVPNRFSPKSPDKAHLNLHINSLELGDSAVYFCASGPGDGTITFGSGTRLTVV.

This clone was recorded many times. Here the CDR3 DNA reads TGTGCCTGGGGGGTAGGCCAAACCGGGGAGCTGTTTTTT. The encoded protein is CAWGVGQTGELFF. The V gene is TRBV30, the J gene TRBJ2-2; no reliable D call. V lost 5 bases and J 5 bases, leaving 12 bases between the germline ends. The CDR3 spans 13 residues. Germline CDR1 is GTSNPN and CDR2 is SVGIG (reference sequence).

This clone was counted between two and nine times. The genes are TRBV4-2 and TRBJ2-7, with D perhaps given as TRBD1 or TRBD2 (6 bases each). The CDR3 consists of 15 residues. From germline, CDR1 is LGHNA and CDR2 YNFKEQ. The V and J ends lost 4 bases and 2 bases respectively, with 15 bases between them. CDR3 bases: TGTGCCAGCAGCCCCTCGGCGGGACAAACCTACGAGCAGTACTTC. Protein product: CASSPSAGQTYEQYF.

The chain is built from TRBV6-5 and TRBJ2-7; 9 bases map to TRBD2. The CDR3 contains 17 residues. Trimming took 2 bases from V and 6 from J; bases not matched to a gene: 14. Germline lookup yields CDR1 MNHEY and CDR2 SVGAGI. The CDR3 region is CASSYASPVILAGEQYF. The CDR3 DNA is TGTGCCAGCAGTTACGCCTCCCCAGTTATACTAGCGGGCGAGCAGTACTTC.

Comments on this clone: A junction end diverges from the germline sequence, so it may reflect a read error. This CDR3 reads CASSEPGTLAGKMFF. DNA for the CDR3: TGTGCCAGCAGTGAACCGGGTACCCTAGCTGGAAAAATGTTTTTT. This chain connects TRBV28 to TRBJ1-4, with D unclear. This CDR3 spans 15 amino acids. Germline V CDR1 and CDR2: MDHEN, SYDVKM. Using reference TRBV28 and TRBJ1-4 for the parts outside the CDR3, the full variable domain is DVKVTQSSRYLVKRTGEKVFLECVQDMDHENMFWYRQDPGLGLRLIYFSYDVKMKEKGDIPEGYSVSREKKERFSLILESASTNQTSMYLCASSEPGTLAGKMFFGSGTQLSVL.

Comment on this clone: One end of the junction fails to match germline, which may point to a read error. The chain uses TRBV18 and TRBJ2-2, with D tentatively TRBD2 (6 bases). The CDR3 runs to 15 residues. The germline gives CDR1 KGHSH, CDR2 LQKENI. The CDR3 loop is CASSSPRERAGELFF. In DNA, the CDR3 is TGTGCCAGCTCATCACCACGGGAGCGTGCCGGGGAGCTGTTTTTT.

Comment on this clone: The junction departs from the called germline gene at one end, perhaps through a read error. The chain uses TRBV5-1 and TRBJ2-1, with 13 bases that match TRBD2. The CDR3 runs 15 residues. Germline CDR1 and CDR2: SGHRS and YFSETQ. CDR3 bases: TGCGCCAGCAGCGTCGGGACTAGCGGGATTGGTGAGCTGTTCTTC. Translating it yields CASSVGTSGIGELFF.

At least ten counts were recorded for this clone. The CDR3 here is CASKLSPNTEAFF. The CDR3 DNA follows: TGCGCCAGCAAACTTAGCCCGAACACTGAAGCTTTCTTT. The rearrangement joins TRBV5-1 to TRBJ1-1; D is unclear. This CDR3 spans 13 amino acids. V lost 6 bases, J lost 1 base, and 10 bases lay in between. Germline CDR1 SGHRS, CDR2 YFSETQ.

This clone came up many times. The chain is built from TRBV2 and TRBJ1-2, with D maybe TRBD1 (6 bases). Per the germline V gene, CDR1 is SNHLY and CDR2 is FYNNEI. Trimming removed 8 bases at V and 3 bases at J, with 10 bases between. The CDR3 loop spans 12 amino acids. CDR3 region: CASRDTYYGYTF. CDR3 nucleotide sequence: TGTGCCAGCCGGGACACATACTATGGCTACACCTTC.

This clone has a count of ten or more. This chain connects TRBV7-9 to TRBJ1-1; D remains ambiguous. This CDR3 is 13 amino acids long. The ends were cut back, 6 bases at V and 1 base at J, with 9 bases in the middle. Germline CDR1 reads SEHNR; CDR2 reads FQNEAQ (reference sequence). CDR3 sequence reads: CASSEWGNTEAFF. The CDR3 nucleotides read TGTGCCAGCAGTGAATGGGGGAACACTGAAGCTTTCTTT.

This clone has at least ten counts. One base away lies a much larger clone, so this may be a sequencing read error. The chain is built from TRBV6-1 and TRBJ1-1; 7 positions agree with TRBD1. The CDR3 spans 12 residues. The junction had 5 bases not matched to a gene; V was cut back by 5 bases and J by 8 bases. The V gene's germline CDR1 is MNHNS and CDR2 SASEGT. CDR3 loop: CASSIGQEEAFF. The CDR3 coding sequence is TGTGCCAGCAGTATCGGACAGGAGGAAGCTTTCTTT.

This clone was detected only a few times. The rearrangement uses TRBV6-5 and TRBJ1-2; TRBD1 is a possible D gene (6 bases). The CDR3 consists of 12 residues. Germline assignment: CDR1 MNHEY and CDR2 SVGAGI. V lost 4 bases to trimming and J lost 5 bases, with 8 bases between them. CDR3 sequence reads: CASSSGQYGYTF. The CDR3 DNA reads as TGTGCCAGCAGTTCCGGACAGTATGGCTACACCTTC.